This entry lists 28 T cell receptor beta chains sequenced from one sample in a study of T cell responses to AZD1222 COVID-19 vaccine. The table came from immunoSEQ multiplex PCR; TCRdb's copy has only in-frame clones and leaves some out. Counted here are fewer than 200,000 clones, approximately 92% occurring once; the ten biggest clones make up roughly 1.3%. The sample consisted of peripheral blood, taken on day 0 of AZD1222 vaccination. Receptor source: an adult in good health.

This chain connects TRBV5-8 to TRBJ1-2, with a tentative D call TRBD1 (6 bases). Germline V gene lookup returns CDR1 SGHTS and CDR2 YDEGEE. The CDR3 spans 12 residues. V was cut by 2 bases and J by 8 bases, with 10 bases left in between. CDR3 nucleotide sequence: TGTGCCAGCAGCTTCGGGACAAACGGCTACACCTTC. It encodes CASSFGTNGYTF.

The chain is built from TRBV3-1 (or the pseudogene TRBV3-2) and TRBJ2-5; 8 bases are shared with TRBD2. CDR1 is LGHDT and CDR2 is YNNKEL in the germline V gene (reference sequence). Trimming took 7 bases from V and 5 from J; bases not matched to a gene: 6. CDR3 length equals 13 residues. The CDR3 here is CASKLAAGETQYF. For the CDR3, the DNA is TGTGCCAGCAAACTAGCGGCTGGGGAGACCCAGTACTTC.

The chain links TRBV12-3 or TRBV12-4 to TRBJ1-5; possibly TRBD1 for D (6 bases). V was pared by 7 bases and J by 7 bases, with 14 bases between. This CDR3 spans 13 amino acids. The DNA of the CDR3 is TGTGCCAGCACAGGGGAGTCTTCGCAGCCCCAGCATTTT. This encodes CASTGESSQPQHF.

The V and J genes are TRBV5-4 and TRBJ1-6; 7 bases align to TRBD1. CDR1 and CDR2 from the germline V gene are SGHNT and YYREEE (reference sequence). This CDR3 is 15 amino acids long. Losses at the gene ends were 4 bases for V and 2 bases for J; bases not matched to a gene: 3. The CDR3 sequence is CASSPGQAYNSPLHF. CDR3 in DNA: TGTGCCAGCAGCCCTGGACAGGCCTATAATTCACCCCTCCACTTT. Together with reference TRBV5-4 and TRBJ1-6, the CDR3 gives the full variable domain: ETGVTQSPTHLIKTRGQQVTLRCSSQSGHNTVSWYQQALGQGPQFIFQYYREEENGRGNFPPRFSGLQFPNYSSELNVNALELDDSALYLCASSPGQAYNSPLHFGNGTRLTVT.

J is TRBJ1-4 and V is TRBV9; the match to TRBD1 covers 7 bases. Trimming at V came to 3 bases and at J to 5 bases, leaving 4 bases not matched to a gene. This CDR3 spans 14 amino acids. The V gene's germline CDR1 is SGDLS and CDR2 YYNGEE. The CDR3 protein is CASSAPGGNEKLFF. The CDR3 DNA reads TGTGCCAGCAGCGCACCAGGGGGGAATGAAAAACTGTTTTTT.

The rearrangement links TRBV29-1 to TRBJ2-2, with TRBD1 matching over 8 bases. Germline values: CDR1 SQVTM, CDR2 ANQGSEA. This CDR3 is 13 amino acids long. CDR3 amino acids: CASQGARTGELFF. The CDR3 DNA sequence: TGCGCCAGTCAGGGGGCGCGAACCGGGGAGCTGTTTTTT.

This chain connects TRBV16 to TRBJ2-7, with D possibly TRBD1 on 6 matching bases. The CDR3 is 14 amino acids. Trimming pared 0 bases from V and 3 bases from J, leaving 9 bases between. Germline CDR1 is KGHSY and CDR2 is FQNENV. The CDR3 sequence is CASSQSTGNYEQYF. For the CDR3, the DNA is TGTGCCAGCAGCCAATCCACAGGGAACTACGAGCAGTACTTC.

V is TRBV18 and J is TRBJ1-6; D uncertain. Deletions cut 3 bases from V and 3 bases from J, with 9 bases between. There are 15 residues in the CDR3. Per the germline V gene, CDR1 is KGHSH and CDR2 is LQKENI. This CDR3 reads CASSPSVVYNSPLHF. The CDR3, as DNA: TGTGCCAGCTCACCTTCGGTGGTCTATAATTCACCCCTCCACTTT.

The DNA for the CDR3 is TGTGCCAGCAGCACCGGGACAGGGGGCCCTAATGAAAAACTGTTTTTT. Translating it yields CASSTGTGGPNEKLFF. The gene calls are TRBV7-6 and TRBJ1-4; 12 bases line up with TRBD1. Germline V gene data show CDR1 as SGHVS and CDR2 as FNYEAQ. Germline trimming cut 5 bases from V and 3 bases from J; bases unmatched to any gene: 4. The CDR3 extends over 16 amino acids.

This chain joins TRBV9 and TRBJ1-4; 8 nucleotides align to TRBD1. The CDR3 runs 15 residues. The germline CDR1 and CDR2 sequences are SGDLS and YYNGEE. V trimming: 0 bases; J trimming: 8 bases; junction bases outside the gene matches: 6. The CDR3 is CASSVAQGASEKLFF. The CDR3 nucleotides read TGTGCCAGCAGCGTAGCTCAGGGGGCCTCCGAAAAACTGTTTTTT.

The CDR3 coding sequence is TGTGCTAGTGGCCCGCGAAAGAGCGGGGGGGCCAGGGAGCTGTTTTTT. Protein product: CASGPRKSGGARELFF. The rearrangement uses TRBV12-5 and TRBJ2-2; TRBD2 matches 10 bases. The CDR3 loop spans 16 amino acids. Looked up from germline, CDR1 is LGHNT and CDR2 is FRNRAP. The V gene end was trimmed by 6 bases and the J gene end by 9 bases; junction bases not matched to a gene: 13.

The chain has TRBV19 and TRBJ1-5; a weak D match, TRBD1 (5 bases). Germline V lookup: CDR1 LNHDA, CDR2 SQIVND (reference sequence). The CDR3 loop spans 16 amino acids. V was clipped by 3 bases and J by 0 bases, with 12 bases between them. CDR3: CASSMLSGSSNQPQHF. In nucleotides, the CDR3 is TGTGCCAGTAGTATGTTGTCAGGGTCTAGCAATCAGCCCCAGCATTTT.

The genes are TRBV12-3 or TRBV12-4 and TRBJ2-4; no clear D. CDR3 length: 12 amino acids. Trimming removed 5 bases at V and 4 bases at J, with 6 bases between. The CDR3 sequence: CASSPGKNIQYF. The CDR3, as DNA: TGTGCCAGCAGTCCCGGGAAAAACATTCAGTACTTC.

V gene TRBV12-1 combines with J gene TRBJ2-3; TRBD2, the table's D call, lacks a check against the DNA. TRBV12-1 is a documented pseudogene. The CDR3 contains 20 residues. The CDR3 is CASSSLRGEGLAGFTDTQYF. The DNA for the CDR3 is TGTGCCAGCAGCTCCCTGCGGGGGGAGGGACTAGCGGGTTTCACAGATACGCAGTATTTT.

This clone came up once. The V gene is TRBV2, the J gene TRBJ1-1, with D perhaps matching TRBD1 (6 bases). CDR1 and CDR2 (germline): SNHLY, FYNNEI. The CDR3 is 14 residues long. Trimming took 7 bases from V and 3 from J, leaving 15 bases between them. CDR3 DNA sequence: TGTGCCAGCATAAACCGGCGGGGGCACACTGAAGCTTTCTTT. Residues: CASINRRGHTEAFF.

J is TRBJ2-5 and V is TRBV7-8, with D perhaps given as TRBD1 or TRBD2 (5 bases each). Looked up from germline, CDR1 is SGHVS and CDR2 is FQNEAQ. The CDR3 is made up of 14 amino acids. V lost 5 bases to trimming and J lost 5 bases, with 15 bases between them. CDR3 amino acids: CASSTGPEGETQYF. In nucleotides, the CDR3 is TGTGCCAGCAGCACGGGACCGGAAGGGGAGACCCAGTACTTC.

The DNA for the CDR3 is TGTGCCAGCCTCGCCCCAGGGCGTAGAGGTCAGCCCCAGCATTTT. It is translated as CASLAPGRRGQPQHF. The chain is built from TRBV6-5 and TRBJ1-5, with D possibly matching TRBD1 (5 bases). Trimming stripped 8 bases from V and 6 bases from J, with 20 bases between. The CDR3 loop spans 15 amino acids. Germline-derived CDR1 and CDR2 are MNHEY and SVGAGI.

This rearrangement joins TRBV3-1 (or the pseudogene TRBV3-2) to TRBJ2-1; 8 nucleotides agree with TRBD1. Germline V gene data show CDR1 as LGHDT and CDR2 as YNNKEL (reference sequence). The J segment lost 6 bases and the V segment lost 2 bases, leaving 3 bases of the junction unmatched. The CDR3 covers 14 residues. The CDR3 region has the DNA TGTGCCAGCAGCCAAAGGGACAGGCGCAATGAGCAGTTCTTC. Its protein is CASSQRDRRNEQFF.

This sequence joins TRBV6-5 and TRBJ1-1; D gene unclear. The CDR3 spans 13 residues. V was shortened by 7 bases and J by 4 bases, with 13 bases between the two germline ends. Germline V CDR1 and CDR2: MNHEY, SVGAGI. The chain's CDR3 is CASIPDVGTEAFF. CDR3 coding DNA: TGTGCCAGCATTCCGGATGTCGGCACTGAAGCTTTCTTT.

The chain recombines TRBV4-1 with TRBJ1-2; no reliable D call. Trimming left V 0 bases short and J 4 bases short, with 6 bases between. CDR3 size: 13 residues. CDR1 is MGHRA, CDR2 YSYEKL, per germline. The CDR3 loop is CASSQDRGYGYTF. In DNA, the CDR3 is TGCGCCAGCAGCCAAGATCGAGGCTATGGCTACACCTTC.

The rearrangement joins TRBV3-1 (or the pseudogene TRBV3-2) to TRBJ1-1; no clear D gene. CDR3 length: 15 residues. In germline, CDR1 is LGHDT, CDR2 YNNKEL (reference sequence). Deletions cut 1 base from V and 4 bases from J, with 13 bases between. The CDR3 DNA reads as TGTGCCAGCAGCCAAGGGTTGACTGGGGTCACTGAAGCTTTCTTT. Its protein product is CASSQGLTGVTEAFF.

This chain links TRBV4-2 with TRBJ2-1, with D perhaps matching TRBD2 (6 bases). The CDR3 sequence is 16 residues long. Deletions cut 0 bases from V and 2 bases from J, with 11 bases between. Germline V gives CDR1 LGHNA, CDR2 YNFKEQ. DNA for the CDR3: TGTGCCAGCAGCCAAGATCACGGACTACCCTACAATGAGCAGTTCTTC. It is translated as CASSQDHGLPYNEQFF.

This clone was counted only a few times. The V gene is TRBV28, the J gene TRBJ1-5; 7 bases are shared with TRBD1. There are 15 residues in the CDR3. Germline V lookup: CDR1 MDHEN, CDR2 SYDVKM. The V segment lost 7 bases and the J segment 1 base; nucleotides outside the gene matches: 7. As DNA, the CDR3 is TGTGCCAGCACCGGGGAGGGGGCAAGCAATCAGCCCCAGCATTTT. As protein: CASTGEGASNQPQHF.

This sequence joins TRBV13 and TRBJ1-2; tentative D call: TRBD1 (6 bases). Per the germline V gene, CDR1 is PRHDT and CDR2 is FYEKMQ (reference sequence). V lost 5 bases, J lost 1 base, and 14 bases lay in between. The CDR3 contains 15 residues. The CDR3 bases are TGTGCCAGCAGCGCCCAGAAGGGGGATAACTATGGCTACACCTTC. Encoded protein: CASSAQKGDNYGYTF.

The gene calls are TRBV18 and TRBJ1-1; D might be TRBD1 (5 bases). CDR1 and CDR2 (germline): KGHSH, LQKENI. This CDR3 has 14 amino acids. Trimming pared 2 bases from V and 3 bases from J, leaving 10 bases between. This CDR3 reads CASSPAQGDTEAFF. CDR3 coding DNA: TGTGCCAGCTCACCAGCGCAGGGTGACACTGAAGCTTTCTTT.

The chain recombines TRBV5-4 with TRBJ1-1; the D is unclear. CDR1 and CDR2 (germline): SGHNT, YYREEE (reference sequence). The length of the CDR3 is 14 residues. Trimming pared 4 bases from V and 3 bases from J, leaving 13 bases between. CDR3 in amino acids: CASSPQRPDTEAFF. The DNA for the CDR3 is TGTGCCAGCAGCCCTCAGAGGCCCGACACTGAAGCTTTCTTT.

This chain connects TRBV2 to TRBJ1-3; tentative D call: TRBD1 (6 bases). Germline V gene sequence: CDR1 SNHLY, CDR2 FYNNEI. The CDR3 consists of 15 residues. V lost 4 bases and J lost 0, with 10 bases in between. CDR3 nucleotide sequence: TGTGCCAGCAGTGGTATACAGGGCTCTGGAAACACCATATATTTT. Translation gives CASSGIQGSGNTIYF. The complete variable domain, with remaining parts taken from reference TRBV2 and TRBJ1-3, reads EPEVTQTPSHQVTQMGQEVILRCVPISNHLYFYWYRQILGQKVEFLVSFYNNEISEKSEIFDDQFSVERPDGSNFTLKIRSTKLEDSAMYFCASSGIQGSGNTIYFGEGSWLTVV.

V usage is TRBV28 and J usage is TRBJ2-1, with D maybe TRBD1 (6 bases). V lost 10 bases to trimming and J lost 0 bases, with 10 bases between them. This CDR3 has 13 amino acids. CDR1 and CDR2 (germline): MDHEN, SYDVKM. The CDR3 coding sequence is TGTGCCACTCAGGGGAGCTCCTACAATGAGCAGTTCTTC. This gives the protein CATQGSSYNEQFF.